This entry lists 10 T cell receptor beta chains sequenced from one sample in a study of cytomegalovirus exposure and HLA in healthy donors. PCR involved 60 Vbeta and 13 Jbeta primers. This table comes from immunoSEQ multiplex PCR, and its TCRdb copy is limited to in-frame clones, with some not included. The data show about 89,000 clones, 76% seen once. The specimen sequenced was PBMCs. Every receptor here comes from a male donor in good health and CMV-seronegative.

This chain uses TRBV9 with TRBJ1-4; no clear D. Trimming stripped 0 bases from V and 5 bases from J, with 11 bases between. The CDR3 has 15 residues. In germline, CDR1 is SGDLS, CDR2 YYNGEE. CDR3 in amino acids: CASSVAGVRNEKLFF. In nucleotides, the CDR3 is TGTGCCAGCAGCGTAGCCGGGGTGAGGAATGAAAAACTGTTTTTT.

The rearrangement uses TRBV21-1 and TRBJ1-2; TRBD1 is the table's D call and was not checked against the DNA. TRBV21-1 is classified as a pseudogene. The CDR3 is made up of 15 amino acids. The CDR3 DNA reads TGTGCCAGCAGCAAAAATAGGGACAGGGGCTATGGCTACACCTTC. Protein: CASSKNRDRGYGYTF.

The J gene is TRBJ2-2, the V gene TRBV25-1; TRBD1 matches 10 bases. The length of the CDR3 is 17 residues. Germline CDR1 is MGHDK and CDR2 is SYGVNS. The V and J ends lost 3 bases and 7 bases, in that order; junction bases with no gene match: 11. The CDR3 sequence: CASSEPVRTGGYGELFF. DNA of the CDR3: TGTGCCAGCAGTGAGCCCGTTCGGACAGGGGGTTACGGGGAGCTGTTTTTT.

The chain uses TRBV19 and TRBJ2-7; 7 positions match TRBD1. Germline assignment: CDR1 LNHDA and CDR2 SQIVND (reference sequence). V was clipped by 6 bases and J by 4 bases; unmatched bases: 12. CDR3 size: 15 residues. This CDR3 is CASSPSTGTAYEQYF. CDR3 sequence (DNA): TGTGCCAGTAGCCCTTCTACCGGGACAGCTTACGAGCAGTACTTC.

The chain employs TRBV9 and TRBJ1-5; tentatively, D is TRBD1 (5 bases). Trimming stripped 0 bases from V and 3 bases from J, with 7 bases between. CDR3 size: 14 residues. CDR1 SGDLS and CDR2 YYNGEE come from the germline V gene. The DNA of the CDR3 is TGTGCCAGCAGCGTAGATGGGGCCAATCAGCCCCAGCATTTT. Translated, it gives CASSVDGANQPQHF.

The chain links TRBV2 to TRBJ1-3, with 7 bases fitting TRBD1. Germline assignment: CDR1 SNHLY and CDR2 FYNNEI. The CDR3 extends over 13 amino acids. V shed 8 bases and J 4 bases; nucleotides not matched to a gene: 5. CDR3 region: CASVRGAGNTIYF. The CDR3 coding sequence is TGTGCCAGCGTCAGGGGGGCGGGAAACACCATATATTTT.

The chain is built from TRBV19 and TRBJ2-5; TRBD2 matches at 10 bases. There are 18 residues in the CDR3. Germline CDR1 and CDR2: LNHDA and SQIVND (reference sequence). The V gene end was trimmed by 11 bases and the J gene end by 4 bases; junction bases not matched to a gene: 22. The CDR3: CAGIAGGSRQGSVETQYF. The CDR3 region has the DNA TGTGCCGGGATAGCGGGAGGTTCGAGGCAGGGAAGTGTAGAGACCCAGTACTTC. Full variable domain (outside the CDR3, taken from reference TRBV19 and TRBJ2-5): DGGITQSPKYLFRKEGQNVTLSCEQNLNHDAMYWYRQDPGQGLRLIYYSQIVNDFQKGDIAEGYSVSREKKESFPLTVTSAQKNPTAFYLCAGIAGGSRQGSVETQYFGPGTRLLVL.

The CDR3 loop reads CASSQGTAYNEQFF. The CDR3, as DNA: TGTGCCAGCAGCCAGGGGACGGCCTACAATGAGCAGTTCTTC. The rearrangement links TRBV7-2 to TRBJ2-1; maybe TRBD1 (6 bases). The CDR3 has 14 residues. Germline CDR1 SGHTA, CDR2 FQGNSA. V lost 5 bases and J lost 2, with 10 bases in between.

This sequence joins TRBV9 and TRBJ1-1; 8 positions agree with TRBD1. Germline values: CDR1 SGDLS, CDR2 YYNGEE. With V trimmed by 4 bases and J by 5 bases, 13 bases remained unmatched. The CDR3 contains 16 residues. In DNA form, the CDR3 reads TGTGCCAGCAGCCCACCGAGTCAGGGGGCCTGGACTGAAGCTTTCTTT. This encodes CASSPPSQGAWTEAFF.

This chain links TRBV7-2 with TRBJ1-1; 8 nucleotides align to TRBD1. Germline trimming cut 1 base from V and 10 bases from J; bases unmatched to any gene: 8. The CDR3 is 14 residues long. Germline CDR1 reads SGHTA; CDR2 reads FQGNSA. The CDR3 DNA reads as TGTGCCAGCAGCTTAGTATGGCAGGGGGCACTAGCTTTCTTT. It codes for CASSLVWQGALAFF.